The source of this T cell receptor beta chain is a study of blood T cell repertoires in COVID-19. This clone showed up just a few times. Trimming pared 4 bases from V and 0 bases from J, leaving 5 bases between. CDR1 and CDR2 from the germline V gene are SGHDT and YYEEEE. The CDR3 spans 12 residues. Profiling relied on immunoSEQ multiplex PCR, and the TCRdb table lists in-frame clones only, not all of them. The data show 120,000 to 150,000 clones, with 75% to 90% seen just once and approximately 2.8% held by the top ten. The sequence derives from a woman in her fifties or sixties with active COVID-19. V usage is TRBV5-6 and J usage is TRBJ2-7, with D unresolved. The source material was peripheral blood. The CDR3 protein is CASSASSYEQYF. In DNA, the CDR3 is TGTGCCAGCAGCGCCAGCTCCTACGAGCAGTACTTC.